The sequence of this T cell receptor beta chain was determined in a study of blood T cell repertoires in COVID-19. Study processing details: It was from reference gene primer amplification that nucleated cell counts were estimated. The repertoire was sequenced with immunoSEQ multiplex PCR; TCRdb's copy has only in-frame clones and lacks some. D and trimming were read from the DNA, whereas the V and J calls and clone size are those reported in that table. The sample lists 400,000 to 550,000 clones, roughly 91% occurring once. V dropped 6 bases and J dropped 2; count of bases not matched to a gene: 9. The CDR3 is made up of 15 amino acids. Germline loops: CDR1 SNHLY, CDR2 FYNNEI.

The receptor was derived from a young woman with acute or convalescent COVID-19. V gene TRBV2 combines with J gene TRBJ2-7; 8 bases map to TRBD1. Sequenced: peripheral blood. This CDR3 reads CASSPTQGATYEQYF. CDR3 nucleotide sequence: TGTGCCAGCAGCCCCACCCAGGGGGCAACCTACGAGCAGTACTTC.